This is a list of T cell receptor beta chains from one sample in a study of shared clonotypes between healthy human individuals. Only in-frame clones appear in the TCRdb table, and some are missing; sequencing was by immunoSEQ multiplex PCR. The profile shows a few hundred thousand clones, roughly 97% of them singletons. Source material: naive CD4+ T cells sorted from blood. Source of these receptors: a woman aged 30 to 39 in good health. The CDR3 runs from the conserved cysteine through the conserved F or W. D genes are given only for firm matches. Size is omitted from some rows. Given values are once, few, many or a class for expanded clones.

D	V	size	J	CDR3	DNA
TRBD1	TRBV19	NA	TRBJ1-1	CASSVGTGGKGTEAFF	TGTGCCAGTAGTGTCGGGACAGGGGGCAAGGGAACTGAAGCTTTCTTT
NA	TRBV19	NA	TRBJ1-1	CASGRESLNTEAFF	TGTGCCAGCGGAAGAGAGTCCCTCAACACTGAAGCTTTCTTT
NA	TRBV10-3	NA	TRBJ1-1	CAISVGWGQLTPSNTEAFF	TGTGCCATCAGTGTGGGTTGGGGACAACTAACCCCCTCTAACACTGAAGCTTTCTTT
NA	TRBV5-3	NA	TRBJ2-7	CARSSPHEQYF	TGTGCCAGAAGCTCACCCCACGAGCAGTACTTC
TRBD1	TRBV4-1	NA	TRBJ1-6	CASSSPGQGFSPLHF	TGCGCCAGCAGTTCCCCGGGACAGGGGTTTTCACCCCTCCACTTT
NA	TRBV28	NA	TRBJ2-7	CATVGRIYEQYF	TGTGCCACCGTAGGGCGTATCTACGAGCAGTACTTC
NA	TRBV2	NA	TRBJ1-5	CASSAQEILTPQHF	TGTGCCAGCAGTGCTCAGGAAATCCTGACGCCCCAGCATTTT
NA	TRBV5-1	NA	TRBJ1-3	CASSTSGEGNTIYF	TGCGCCAGCAGCACATCAGGGGAAGGAAACACCATATATTTT
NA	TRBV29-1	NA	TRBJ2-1	CSVRPFGEGNEQFF	TGCAGCGTCCGCCCGTTCGGGGAAGGCAATGAGCAGTTCTTC
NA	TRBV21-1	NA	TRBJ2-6	CASSQLRAQGVSGANVLTF	TGTGCCAGCAGCCAACTGCGGGCGCAAGGAGTTTCTGGGGCCAACGTCCTGACTTTC
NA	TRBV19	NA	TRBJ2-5	CASSISAGSETQYF	TGTGCCAGTAGTATAAGCGCGGGATCTGAGACCCAGTACTTC
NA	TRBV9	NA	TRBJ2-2	CASSAPWAGELFF	TGTGCCAGCAGCGCGCCGTGGGCCGGGGAGCTGTTTTTT
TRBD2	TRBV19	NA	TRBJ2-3	CASSPLAGGLADTQYF	TGTGCCAGTAGTCCCCTAGCGGGGGGGTTGGCAGATACGCAGTATTTT
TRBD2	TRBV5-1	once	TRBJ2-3	CASSPISGRTPDTQYF	TGCGCCAGCAGCCCGATTAGCGGGAGAACCCCAGATACGCAGTATTTT
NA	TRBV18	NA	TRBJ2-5	CASSPPTQQETQYF	TGTGCCAGCTCACCACCCACACAACAAGAGACCCAGTACTTC
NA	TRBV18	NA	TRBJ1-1	CASSPLEGPPVDTEAFF	TGTGCCAGCTCACCACTCGAGGGTCCGCCTGTAGACACTGAAGCTTTCTTT
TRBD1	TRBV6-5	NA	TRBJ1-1	CASSPGGGWDTEAFF	TGTGCCAGCAGTCCAGGGGGCGGGTGGGACACTGAAGCTTTCTTT
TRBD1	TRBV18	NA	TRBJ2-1	CASSLAGGNEQFF	TGTGCCAGCTCACTGGCAGGGGGCAATGAGCAGTTCTTC
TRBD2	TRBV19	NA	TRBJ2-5	CASTRVLAGVGGEETQYF	TGTGCCAGTACGAGGGTCCTAGCGGGAGTTGGTGGTGAAGAGACCCAGTACTTC
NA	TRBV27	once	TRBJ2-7	CASMPLEGTYEQYF	TGTGCCAGCATGCCCCTTGAGGGGACCTACGAGCAGTACTTC
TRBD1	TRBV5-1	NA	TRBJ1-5	CASSRRTGPQPQHF	TGCGCCAGCAGCCGTCGGACAGGCCCTCAGCCCCAGCATTTT
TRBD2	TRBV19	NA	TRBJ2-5	CASMSGDQETQYF	TGTGCCAGTATGAGCGGGGACCAAGAGACCCAGTACTTC
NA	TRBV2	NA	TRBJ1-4	CASSVDRDNEKLFF	TGTGCCAGCAGCGTAGACCGAGATAATGAAAAACTGTTTTTT
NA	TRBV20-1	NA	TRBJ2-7	CSASQGYEQYF	TGCAGTGCTAGTCAGGGGTACGAGCAGTACTTC
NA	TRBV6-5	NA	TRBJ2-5	CASSTQRYQETQYF	TGTGCCAGCAGTACACAGCGGTACCAAGAGACCCAGTACTTC
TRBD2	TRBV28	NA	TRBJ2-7	CASSARASGIYEQYF	TGTGCCAGCAGCGCCAGGGCTAGCGGGATCTACGAGCAGTACTTC
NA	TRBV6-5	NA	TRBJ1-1	CASSHMTEWNTEAFF	TGTGCCAGCAGCCACATGACAGAATGGAACACTGAAGCTTTCTTT
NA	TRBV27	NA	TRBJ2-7	CASSLTGYGEQYF	TGTGCCAGCAGTTTAACAGGGTACGGCGAGCAGTACTTC
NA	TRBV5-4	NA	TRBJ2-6	CASSSTVRGEVLTF	TGTGCCAGCAGCTCGACCGTAAGGGGCGAAGTCCTGACTTTC
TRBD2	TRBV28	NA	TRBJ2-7	CASSRGGGRQLSYEQYF	TGTGCCAGCAGTCGGGGCGGGGGTAGACAGCTTAGCTACGAGCAGTACTTC
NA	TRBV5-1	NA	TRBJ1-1	CASKEVGTEAFF	TGCGCCAGCAAAGAGGTCGGAACTGAAGCTTTCTTT
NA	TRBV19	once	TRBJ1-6	CASSIGGHYNSPLHF	TGTGCCAGTAGTATCGGGGGACACTATAATTCACCCCTCCACTTT
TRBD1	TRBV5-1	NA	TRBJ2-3	CASSLAGQGADTQYF	TGCGCCAGCAGCTTGGCCGGACAGGGGGCGGATACGCAGTATTTT
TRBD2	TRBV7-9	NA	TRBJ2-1	CASGASGRYNEQFF	TGTGCCAGCGGGGCCAGCGGGAGATACAATGAGCAGTTCTTC
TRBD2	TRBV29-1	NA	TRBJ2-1	CSADRTSGNYNEQFF	TGCAGCGCGGATCGAACTAGCGGAAATTACAATGAGCAGTTCTTC
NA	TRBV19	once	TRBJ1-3	CASEQGVSGNTIYF	TGTGCCAGTGAACAGGGAGTCTCTGGAAACACCATATATTTT
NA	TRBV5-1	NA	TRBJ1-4	CASSSATNEKLFF	TGCGCCAGCAGCTCCGCAACTAATGAAAAACTGTTTTTT
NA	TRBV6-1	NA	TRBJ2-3	CASSPSQTDTQYF	TGTGCCAGCAGCCCCAGTCAGACAGATACGCAGTATTTT
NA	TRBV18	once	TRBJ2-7	CASSPPGPLMGHSYEQYF	TGTGCCAGCTCACCACCCGGACCACTGATGGGTCACTCCTACGAGCAGTACTTC
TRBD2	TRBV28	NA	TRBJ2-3	CASSLGLALLF	TGTGCCAGCAGTCTGGGACTAGCCCTCCTTTTT
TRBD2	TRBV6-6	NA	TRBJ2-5	CASRRTSGRVQETQYF	TGTGCCAGCAGAAGGACTAGCGGGAGGGTACAAGAGACCCAGTACTTC
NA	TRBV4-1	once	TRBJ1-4	CASSQGERRSTNEKLFF	TGCGCCAGCAGCCAAGGGGAGCGGCGGTCAACTAATGAAAAACTGTTTTTT